This T cell receptor beta chain derives from a study of blood T cell repertoires in COVID-19. Study-level information: COVID-19 samples, acute and convalescent, were from the United States, Italy and Spain. The analysed material was cDNA or gDNA that came from T cells, B-cell-depleted T cells, or PBMCs.

Authors' processing steps: Estimation of nucleated cell counts was performed using reference gene primer amplification. Some clones are missing from TCRdb's copy, which holds only in-frame ones; the method was immunoSEQ multiplex PCR. V and J calls and clone size come straight from that table; D and trimming were deduced from the DNA. The repertoire holds 250,000 to 350,000 clones, with about 88% as singletons. Germline CDR1 is SEHNR and CDR2 is FQNEAQ (reference sequence). The germline V and J ends were trimmed by 5 bases and 4 bases, with 12 bases remaining between them. The CDR3 loop spans 13 amino acids.

This chain uses TRBV7-9 with TRBJ2-7; D perhaps matches TRBD2 (6 bases). Sequencing was done on a sample of peripheral blood. This clonotype originated in a human donor with COVID-19, enrolled during active disease. The donor label of this sample is uncertain. The CDR3 region has the DNA TGTGCCAGCAGCGTCCGGGGGTTTTACGAGCAGTACTTC. Translation gives CASSVRGFYEQYF.